Shown below are 20 T cell receptor beta chains from a single sample sequenced in a study of T cells expressing NK-cell markers. One entry per CDR3 protein, without DNA, is what TCRdb gives after re-calling the 5' RACE reads. This listing includes 550,000 or so distinct CDR3 sequences. The sample comprised blood T cells: a sorted CD56 or NKG2C T cell subset, CD4+ or CD8+ T cells, or bulk PBMC T cells (not recorded which). All receptors derive from a man between 18 and 35 years old in good health.

CDR3 region: CSARAGQGLETQYF. The chain employs TRBV20-1 and TRBJ2-5; with no DNA, the TCRdb D assignment of TRBD1 cannot be verified. The CDR3 consists of 14 residues. Germline V gene sequence: CDR1 DFQATT, CDR2 SNEGSKA (reference sequence).

The gene calls are TRBV20-1 and TRBJ2-5; absent DNA, TCRdb's TRBD2 call cannot be checked. The CDR3 is made up of 16 amino acids. The germline V gene has CDR1 DFQATT and CDR2 SNEGSKA (reference sequence). CDR3 region: CSASNPTSGSSQTQYF.

This rearrangement joins TRBV6-2 or TRBV6-3 to TRBJ1-2; without DNA, the TCRdb call of TRBD1 cannot be checked. Germline V gene sequence: CDR1 MNHEY, CDR2 SVGEGT. The CDR3 consists of 13 residues. The chain's CDR3 is CASSFGRGNGYTF.

This sequence joins TRBV27 and TRBJ1-6; TCRdb designates TRBD1, a call that cannot be tested without DNA. Germline CDR1 MNHEY, CDR2 SMNVEV (reference sequence). CDR3 length equals 16 residues. Here the CDR3 reads CASSLNPGTPNSPLHF.

The rearrangement joins TRBV20-1 to TRBJ2-1. The CDR3 has 14 amino acids. Per germline, CDR1 DFQATT and CDR2 SNEGSKA (reference sequence). The CDR3 loop reads CSARRGEDYNEQFF.

The chain recombines TRBV3-1 with TRBJ1-1; TCRdb lists TRBD1, though no DNA is available to test this call. Germline V gene data show CDR1 as LGHDT and CDR2 as YNNKEL (reference sequence). The CDR3 runs to 15 residues. This CDR3 reads CASSPWATVKAEAFF.

The chain uses TRBV24-1 and TRBJ2-3; TCRdb proposes TRBD1, but this gene call is untestable without DNA. The CDR3 contains 16 residues. The germline V gene has CDR1 KGHDR and CDR2 SFDVKD. The CDR3 sequence: CATSDTGQAQKDTQYF.

This rearrangement joins TRBV20-1 to TRBJ2-7. This CDR3 contains 13 residues. CDR1 is DFQATT and CDR2 is SNEGSKA in the germline V gene (reference sequence). The CDR3: CSARDRGNREQYF.

CDR3: CSAKSTVTYEQYF. The chain is built from TRBV29-1 and TRBJ2-7. Germline loops: CDR1 SQVTM, CDR2 ANQGSEA. The CDR3 contains 13 residues.

The chain employs TRBV15 and TRBJ2-2; with no DNA, the TCRdb D assignment of TRBD1 cannot be verified. CDR1 and CDR2 (germline): LNHNV, YYDKDF (reference sequence). This CDR3 has 17 amino acids. CDR3 amino acids: CATSRAGGRGLAGELFF.

The chain is built from TRBV6-1 and TRBJ2-7. CDR1 and CDR2 from the germline V gene are MNHNS and SASEGT. The CDR3 covers 15 residues. CDR3 residues: CASSRLGSGSYEQYF.

The V gene is TRBV5-1, the J gene TRBJ2-2. Looked up from germline, CDR1 is SGHRS and CDR2 is YFSETQ. CDR3 length equals 15 residues. The CDR3 sequence: CASSSDRGSTGELFF.

The J gene is TRBJ2-3, the V gene TRBV2; the TCRdb D gene call, TRBD1, has no DNA to confirm it. The germline V gene encodes CDR1 SNHLY and CDR2 FYNNEI. The CDR3 loop spans 15 amino acids. The CDR3 sequence is CASRDSPGTSDTQYF. Based on the CDR3 plus reference TRBV2 and TRBJ2-3, the full variable domain is EPEVTQTPSHQVTQMGQEVILRCVPISNHLYFYWYRQILGQKVEFLVSFYNNEISEKSEIFDDQFSVERPDGSNFTLKIRSTKLEDSAMYFCASRDSPGTSDTQYFGPGTRLTVL.

CDR3 sequence reads: CASSELAGVTNEQFF. This chain uses TRBV5-1 with TRBJ2-1; TCRdb names TRBD2, which stays unverified in the absence of DNA. Germline V CDR1 and CDR2: SGHRS, YFSETQ. This CDR3 is 15 amino acids long.

The chain couples TRBV20-1 to TRBJ1-5; with no DNA, the TCRdb D assignment of TRBD1 cannot be verified. Germline V gene sequence: CDR1 DFQATT, CDR2 SNEGSKA (reference sequence). CDR3 length equals 14 residues. The CDR3 sequence is CSARTGGVNQPQHF.

The CDR3: CASAAPYEQYF. This sequence joins TRBV28 and TRBJ2-7. Germline V gene lookup returns CDR1 MDHEN and CDR2 SYDVKM. This CDR3 is built from 11 residues.

The genes are TRBV12-3 or TRBV12-4 and TRBJ1-6. CDR3 length: 11 residues. CDR3 protein: CASSFGWALHF.

CDR3 sequence reads: CATGPNTGELFF. The chain links TRBV6-6 to TRBJ2-2. This CDR3 has 12 residues. The germline CDR1 and CDR2 sequences are MNHNY and SVGAGI (reference sequence).

The chain has TRBV6-5 and TRBJ1-5; TCRdb returns TRBD1, unconfirmable since there is no DNA. Germline lookup yields CDR1 MNHEY and CDR2 SVGAGI. The CDR3 runs 16 residues. The CDR3 is CASRPGQGASNQPQHF.

V and J are TRBV9 and TRBJ1-1. Germline-derived CDR1 and CDR2 are SGDLS and YYNGEE. The CDR3 runs 14 residues. CDR3 in amino acids: CASSVLLGTTEAFF. The variable domain in full, completed from reference TRBV9 and TRBJ1-1, reads DSGVTQTPKHLITATGQRVTLRCSPRSGDLSVYWYQQSLDQGLQFLIQYYNGEERAKGNILERFSAQQFPDLHSELNLSSLELGDSALYFCASSVLLGTTEAFFGQGTRLTVV.